These 3 T cell receptor beta chains originate from one sample sequenced in a study of neurological immune-mediated disorders. TCRdb passed the 5' RACE reads through MiXCR, listing each CDR3 protein once. The data contain about 30,000 distinct CDR3 sequences, about 12% of them singletons. Specimen: PBMCs. Every receptor here comes from a woman aged 60-75 years in good health.

To note about this clonotype: A read error is possible here, since a much larger clone lies one base away. The genes are TRBV27 and TRBJ1-6; D possibly corresponds to TRBD1 (6 bases). This CDR3 is 14 amino acids long. Germline CDR1 reads MNHEY; CDR2 reads SMNVEV (reference sequence). The DNA of the CDR3 is TGTGACAGCAGGGGAGAAATAAGTAATTCACCCCTCCACTTT. It specifies CDSRGEISNSPLHF.

This clonotype was seen ten or more times. The chain uses TRBV7-6 and TRBJ1-2, with 7 bases fitting TRBD1. This CDR3 is 15 amino acids long. Looked up from germline, CDR1 is SGHVS and CDR2 is FNYEAQ. V shed 5 bases and J 4 bases; nucleotides not matched to a gene: 10. CDR3: CASSQGVQGIYGYTF. The DNA for the CDR3 is TGTGCCAGCAGCCAGGGGGTGCAGGGCATCTATGGCTACACCTTC.

This clonotype showed up many times. V gene TRBV5-6 combines with J gene TRBJ2-7, with 7 bases that match TRBD1. Germline V gene lookup returns CDR1 SGHDT and CDR2 YYEEEE. V lost 4 bases to trimming and J lost 2 bases; unmatched junction nucleotides: 3. This CDR3 is built from 13 residues. The CDR3 nucleotides are TGTGCCAGCAGCCCAGGGACAGCCTACGAGCAGTACTTC. It encodes CASSPGTAYEQYF.